This TCR beta chain was documented in a study of response to subunit inactivated influenza vaccine. Deletions cut 5 bases from V and 8 bases from J, with 20 bases between. The CDR3 loop spans 15 amino acids. The study's findings and limits: A suggestion made by the authors is that each seasonal influenza vaccination recruits few new T cells.

As to this clonotype: The target antigen is unknown.

TCRdb redid the calling of the RT-PCR reads with MiXCR, one entry per CDR3 protein. The sample includes under 800,000 distinct CDR3 sequences, roughly 13% seen only once; the top ten take 6.5% to 8.5%. V gene TRBV12-3 or TRBV12-4 combines with J gene TRBJ2-3, with D perhaps being TRBD1 or TRBD2 (6 bases each). The clonotype comes from a man in his fifties or sixties who received an inactivated influenza vaccine. The sequences come from PBMCs from blood, collected around two weeks before vaccination. CDR3 nucleotides: TGTGCCAGCAGTGTCCCGGGGGTTGAGGGGGGTACGCAGTATTTT. Amino acid sequence: CASSVPGVEGGTQYF.